One and the same sample provided the 24 T cell receptor beta chains below, sequenced in a study of Ad26.COV2.S vaccination and SARS-CoV-2 variants. Using immunoSEQ multiplex PCR, the repertoire was profiled, and TCRdb retains in-frame clones only, with some absent. The sample holds 440,000 or so clones, roughly 87% seen once. Treatment given: 15 to 20 received Ad26.COV2.S at low or high dose, single or two shots; several received placebo; per-sample allocation not given. Specimens were obtained on day 63 following the first vaccine or placebo injection. The specimen comprised peripheral blood, sampled in a trial of Ad26.COV2.S vaccine versus placebo. Source of these receptors: a person between 18 and 65 years old who received the Ad26.COV2.S COVID-19 vaccine or a placebo.

V is TRBV5-1 and J is TRBJ2-5; the D gene is possibly TRBD2 (5 bases). CDR1 is SGHRS and CDR2 is YFSETQ in the germline V gene. This CDR3 spans 15 amino acids. The ends were cut back, 3 bases at V and 5 bases at J, with 17 bases in the middle. CDR3 DNA: TGCGCCAGCAGCTCCCTCGTGGCTAGCCGGGAGACCCAGTACTTC. It translates to CASSSLVASRETQYF.

This chain joins TRBV5-6 and TRBJ1-5; 9 bases map to TRBD1. Germline lookup yields CDR1 SGHDT and CDR2 YYEEEE. The CDR3 is 15 amino acids. After removal of 4 bases from V and 4 bases from J, the junction contained 6 bases not matched to a gene. CDR3 coding DNA: TGTGCCAGCAGCCCGGGGACAGGGACAAATCAGCCCCAGCATTTT. It specifies CASSPGTGTNQPQHF.

A remark on this clone: A much larger clonotype is one base distant, so this may be a read error. The chain has TRBV13 and TRBJ1-1; no definite D call. Germline lookup yields CDR1 PRHDT and CDR2 FYEKMQ (reference sequence). There are 13 residues in the CDR3. The V gene lost 1 base and the J gene lost 1 base, with 4 bases spanning the gap. This CDR3 reads CASSLAQNTEAFF. The DNA for the CDR3 is TGTGCCAGCAGCTTAGCGCAGAACACTGAAGCTTTCTTT.

The chain links TRBV7-3 to TRBJ1-5, with 7 bases lining up with TRBD1. Looked up from germline, CDR1 is SGHTA and CDR2 is FQGTGA. The CDR3 runs 17 residues. J was trimmed by 0 bases and V by 2 bases; bases with no gene match: 7. CDR3 coding DNA: TGTGCCAGCAGCTTAGTAGGGGGCCGGTATAGCAATCAGCCCCAGCATTTT. It codes for CASSLVGGRYSNQPQHF.

The chain combines TRBV28 with TRBJ2-1, with D possibly being TRBD1 (6 bases). V lost 11 bases to trimming and J lost 7 bases, with 21 bases between them. The V gene's germline CDR1 is MDHEN and CDR2 SYDVKM. This CDR3 is built from 14 residues. The CDR3, as DNA: TGTGCCGGCGCCACTTGGGGGCAACCTAATGAGCAGTTCTTC. This codes for CAGATWGQPNEQFF.

The genes are TRBV11-2 and TRBJ2-5; 7 bases line up with TRBD2. After removal of 7 bases from V and 1 base from J, the junction contained 9 bases not matched to a gene. Looked up from germline, CDR1 is SGHAT and CDR2 is FQNNGV. The CDR3 contains 15 residues. The CDR3 here is CASNGQRTSQETQYF. For the CDR3, the DNA is TGTGCCAGCAACGGGCAGCGGACTAGCCAAGAGACCCAGTACTTC.

This clone came up once. The V and J genes are TRBV7-2 and TRBJ2-1; a weak D match, TRBD1 (5 bases). Per the germline V gene, CDR1 is SGHTA and CDR2 is FQGNSA. There are 15 residues in the CDR3. With 3 bases removed from V and 2 bases from J, the gap between germline ends came to 11 bases. CDR3 region: CASSFDSGPYNEQFF. As DNA, the CDR3 is TGTGCCAGCAGCTTCGACAGTGGCCCCTACAATGAGCAGTTCTTC.

J is TRBJ2-7 and V is TRBV4-1; 8 bases match TRBD2. The CDR3 is made up of 16 amino acids. Germline CDR1 is MGHRA and CDR2 is YSYEKL. V lost 3 bases, J lost 7 bases, and 14 bases stayed unmatched. CDR3 bases: TGCGCCAGCAGCCAGTGGGATAGCGGGGCTCTACGAGAGCAGTACTTC. Translation: CASSQWDSGALREQYF.

The genes are TRBV18 and TRBJ2-1; 10 bases line up with TRBD1. This CDR3 is 16 amino acids long. V lost 6 bases, J lost 1 base, and 6 bases stayed unmatched. Looked up from germline, CDR1 is KGHSH and CDR2 is LQKENI. The CDR3 here is CASSSRQGASYNEQFF. For the CDR3, the DNA is TGTGCCAGCTCGTCCCGACAGGGGGCATCCTACAATGAGCAGTTCTTC.

J is TRBJ1-1 and V is TRBV18, with TRBD1 matching over 7 bases. This CDR3 comprises 12 residues. Per the germline V gene, CDR1 is KGHSH and CDR2 is LQKENI. Trimming took 2 bases from V and 6 from J; bases not matched to a gene: 0. The CDR3: CASSPDRAEAFF. The CDR3 DNA follows: TGTGCCAGCTCACCAGACAGGGCTGAAGCTTTCTTT.

This chain links TRBV4-1 with TRBJ2-7, with TRBD1 as a possible D gene (6 bases). V was pared by 1 base and J by 6 bases, with 16 bases between. Germline CDR1 and CDR2: MGHRA and YSYEKL. The CDR3 runs to 15 residues. CDR3 coding DNA: TGCGCCAGCAGCCAAGTGGGGGCAATGGGGTCCGAGCAGTACTTC. Its protein is CASSQVGAMGSEQYF.

This clone was counted once. The chain links TRBV2 to TRBJ1-6, with 9 nucleotides matching TRBD1. Germline CDR1 SNHLY, CDR2 FYNNEI. J was trimmed by 0 bases and V by 0 bases; bases with no gene match: 6. This CDR3 contains 19 residues. CDR3 DNA sequence: TGTGCCAGCAGTGAAGCTGGGACAGGGCAGAGCTCCTATAATTCACCCCTCCACTTT. Protein sequence: CASSEAGTGQSSYNSPLHF.

The chain's CDR3 is CASILRGQSDYEQYF. For the CDR3, the DNA is TGTGCCAGTATTCTAAGAGGGCAGTCCGACTACGAGCAGTACTTC. The chain carries TRBV19 and TRBJ2-7, with TRBD2 as a possible D gene (5 bases). This CDR3 has 15 residues. Deletions cut 7 bases from V and 3 bases from J, with 19 bases between. CDR1 is LNHDA, CDR2 SQIVND, per germline (reference sequence).

The chain recombines TRBV10-2 with TRBJ2-2; TRBD1 matches at 9 bases. V lost 8 bases and J lost 5; bases outside the gene matches: 12. This CDR3 spans 16 amino acids. The germline V gene has CDR1 WSHSY and CDR2 SAAADI. This CDR3 reads CASAQTGGAGTGELFF. As DNA, the CDR3 is TGCGCCAGCGCCCAAACAGGGGGCGCGGGAACCGGGGAGCTGTTTTTT.

This chain connects TRBV7-3 to TRBJ2-2; 10 bases fit TRBD2. The CDR3 length is 16 residues. CDR1 is SGHTA and CDR2 is FQGTGA in the germline V gene. After removal of 4 bases from V and 3 bases from J, the junction contained 5 bases not matched to a gene. CDR3 region: CASSYASGSDTGELFF. Here the CDR3 DNA reads TGTGCCAGCAGCTATGCTAGCGGGAGTGACACCGGGGAGCTGTTTTTT.

This sequence joins TRBV4-3 and TRBJ1-1, with a tentative D call TRBD1 (5 bases). Germline loops: CDR1 LGHNA, CDR2 YSLEER. This CDR3 contains 14 residues. The ends were cut back, 1 base at V and 7 bases at J, with 13 bases in the middle. The CDR3 DNA follows: TGCGCCAGCAGCCAAGTCGAAGGGGCCGGTGAAGCTTTCTTT. Translated, it gives CASSQVEGAGEAFF.

This rearrangement joins TRBV7-2 to TRBJ2-1; no reliable D call. CDR1 and CDR2 from the germline V gene are SGHTA and FQGNSA. The CDR3 length is 13 residues. Between the trimmed V and J ends, which lost 0 bases and 5 bases, there was a span of 5 bases. CDR3 loop: CASSLAGHNEQFF. Here the CDR3 DNA reads TGTGCCAGCAGCTTAGCCGGACACAATGAGCAGTTCTTC.

The J gene is TRBJ1-5, the V gene TRBV25-1, with no clear D. Germline CDR1 reads MGHDK; CDR2 reads SYGVNS. The CDR3 loop spans 13 amino acids. V dropped 4 bases and J dropped 7 bases, with 11 bases sitting between them. The CDR3 bases are TGTGCCAGCAGTGCCTACTTGGGACAGCCCCAGCATTTT. It specifies CASSAYLGQPQHF.

The rearrangement links TRBV7-2 to TRBJ1-1, with 7 bases aligning to TRBD1. The J segment lost 3 bases and the V segment lost 6 bases, leaving 4 bases of the junction unmatched. Germline V gene sequence: CDR1 SGHTA, CDR2 FQGNSA. This CDR3 comprises 13 residues. The chain's CDR3 is CASRLTGHTEAFF. The DNA for the CDR3 is TGTGCCAGCAGGCTGACAGGGCACACTGAAGCTTTCTTT.

CDR3 sequence: CASSQEESGRYNEQFF. CDR3 coding DNA: TGCGCCAGCAGCCAAGAGGAGTCGGGCCGGTACAATGAGCAGTTCTTC. The chain employs TRBV4-1 and TRBJ2-1; D call uncertain. This CDR3 has 16 amino acids. Germline V gives CDR1 MGHRA, CDR2 YSYEKL. V was shortened by 0 bases and J by 4 bases, with 13 bases between the two germline ends.

The V and J genes are TRBV15 and TRBJ2-7, with D tentatively TRBD1 (5 bases). Between the trimmed V and J ends, which lost 0 bases and 6 bases, there was a span of 15 bases. CDR3 length: 15 amino acids. Germline V gene sequence: CDR1 LNHNV, CDR2 YYDKDF (reference sequence). Here the CDR3 reads CATSRETALVGEQYF. CDR3 in DNA: TGTGCCACCAGCAGAGAGACAGCCTTGGTGGGCGAGCAGTACTTC.

The CDR3 DNA follows: TGTGCCAGCAGTAAGAGTCCGAATAGCAATCAGCCCCAGCATTTT. Encoded protein: CASSKSPNSNQPQHF. The chain couples TRBV2 to TRBJ1-5, with unresolved D. This CDR3 comprises 15 residues. Germline V gene sequence: CDR1 SNHLY, CDR2 FYNNEI. V was trimmed by 5 bases and J by 0 bases, leaving 11 bases between them.

V and J are TRBV28 and TRBJ2-7; D could derive from TRBD1 or TRBD2 (5 bases each). Per the germline V gene, CDR1 is MDHEN and CDR2 is SYDVKM. The CDR3 is made up of 15 amino acids. Trimming stripped 3 bases from V and 2 bases from J, with 14 bases between. CDR3 in amino acids: CASSFEGLGPYEQYF. In nucleotides, the CDR3 is TGTGCCAGCAGTTTCGAGGGGTTGGGACCCTACGAGCAGTACTTC. Variable domain in full (rest from reference TRBV28 and TRBJ2-7): DVKVTQSSRYLVKRTGEKVFLECVQDMDHENMFWYRQDPGLGLRLIYFSYDVKMKEKGDIPEGYSVSREKKERFSLILESASTNQTSMYLCASSFEGLGPYEQYFGPGTRLTVT.

The genes are TRBV7-9 and TRBJ2-1, with 7 bases matching TRBD1. This CDR3 comprises 15 residues. The J segment lost 2 bases and the V segment lost 5 bases, leaving 6 bases of the junction unmatched. Germline V lookup: CDR1 SEHNR, CDR2 FQNEAQ (reference sequence). The CDR3 DNA sequence: TGTGCCAGCAGCGCCTCCGGGACAGCCTACAATGAGCAGTTCTTC. Protein: CASSASGTAYNEQFF.